This T cell receptor beta chain was observed in a study of T cell changes during pregnancy in multiple sclerosis (dated by TCRdb to between 2018 and 2021). With respect to the entire study: The study looked at changes in the T cell repertoire across pregnancy in women with multiple sclerosis.

V is pared back by 6 bases and J by 8 bases, with 8 bases lying between the germline termini. From its cysteine to its phenylalanine, the CDR3 spans 11 amino acids. CDR3 DNA only is kept here, 33 bases in frame from base 1. Via the germline V gene, CDR1 is SGHTA and CDR2 FQGNSA. A note on this clone: Its antigen is still unknown. Base qualities are not provided; no much larger clone lies one nucleotide away.

The library was generated by the immunoSEQ multiplex PCR assay. Here the immuneACCESS table is served through TCRdb, limited to in-frame sequences with V and J called. Missing clones are a known gap in these copies; in checked studies unresolved V genes cover under half, and the rest lacks a known reason. In all, the sample holds about 73,000 clones, and around 94% of those were seen once. Less than 3% of the sample is held by the ten biggest clonotypes. The chain employs TRBV7-2 and TRBJ2-1; the D gene is possibly TRBD2, with 6 bases matching. Sequencing was performed on peripheral blood, taken in the third trimester of pregnancy. This receptor was taken from a female donor in good health, enrolled as a control in a pregnancy study. The DNA is as follows: TGTGCCAGCAGTTGGGGGGATGAGCAGTTCTTC. Translated, this gives CASSWGDEQFF.